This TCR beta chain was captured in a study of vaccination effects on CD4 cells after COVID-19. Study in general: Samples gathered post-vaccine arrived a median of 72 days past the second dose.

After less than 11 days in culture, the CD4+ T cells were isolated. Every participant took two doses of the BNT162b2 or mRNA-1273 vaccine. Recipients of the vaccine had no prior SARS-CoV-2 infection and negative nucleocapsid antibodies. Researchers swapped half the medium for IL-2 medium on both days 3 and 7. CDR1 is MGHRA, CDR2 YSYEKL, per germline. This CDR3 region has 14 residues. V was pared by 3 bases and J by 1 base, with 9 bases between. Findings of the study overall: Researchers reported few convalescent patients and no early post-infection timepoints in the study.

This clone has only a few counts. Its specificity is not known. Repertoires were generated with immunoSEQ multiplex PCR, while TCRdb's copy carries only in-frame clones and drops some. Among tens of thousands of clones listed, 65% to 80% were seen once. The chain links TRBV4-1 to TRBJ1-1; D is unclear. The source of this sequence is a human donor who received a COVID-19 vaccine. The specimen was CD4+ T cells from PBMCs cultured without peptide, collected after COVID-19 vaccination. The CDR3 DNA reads TGCGCCAGCAGCCAGCCCGGGTGGAACACTGAAGCTTTCTTT. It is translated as CASSQPGWNTEAFF.